What follows are 25 T cell receptor beta chains derived from one specimen sequenced in a study of blood T cell repertoires in COVID-19. Sequenced by immunoSEQ multiplex PCR; TCRdb stores in-frame clones only, minus some. The sample yields 200,000 to 250,000 clones, 80% seen once. The sequenced sample was PBMCs or T cells enriched from blood (not recorded which). These receptors were obtained from a man in his thirties or forties with acute COVID-19.

This sequence joins TRBV9 and TRBJ1-1, with D perhaps matching TRBD1 (6 bases). CDR3 length equals 12 residues. The ends were cut back, 3 bases at V and 8 bases at J, with 11 bases in the middle. Germline values: CDR1 SGDLS, CDR2 YYNGEE. The CDR3 coding sequence is TGTGCCAGCAGCGCCACAGGGCGAGAAGCTTTCTTT. This translates into CASSATGREAFF.

This rearrangement joins TRBV28 to TRBJ1-5; maybe TRBD1 (5 bases). Trimming stripped 7 bases from V and 4 bases from J, with 17 bases between. CDR3 size: 15 residues. Germline V gene sequence: CDR1 MDHEN, CDR2 SYDVKM. The chain's CDR3 is CASNQGGFGNQPQHF. The CDR3 bases are TGTGCCAGCAACCAGGGAGGGTTTGGGAATCAGCCCCAGCATTTT.

This sequence joins TRBV5-5 and TRBJ1-5, with D possibly matching TRBD1 (5 bases). Germline CDR1 is SGHKS and CDR2 is YYEKEE (reference sequence). V lost 0 bases to trimming and J lost 4 bases, with 14 bases between them. The CDR3 is 16 residues long. CDR3 sequence (DNA): TGTGCCAGCAGCTTGGCCGGGGGTATTAGGAATCAGCCCCAGCATTTT. Translated: CASSLAGGIRNQPQHF.

The V gene is TRBV19, the J gene TRBJ2-2; 9 bases line up with TRBD1. J lost 7 bases, V lost 6 bases, and 12 bases had no gene match. CDR3 length: 16 residues. CDR1 is LNHDA, CDR2 SQIVND, per germline (reference sequence). This CDR3 is CASRLGTGNDGGELFF. In DNA, the CDR3 is TGTGCCAGTAGGCTCGGGACAGGGAATGATGGCGGGGAGCTGTTTTTT.

The chain combines TRBV10-1 with TRBJ2-7; 9 bases are a match to TRBD1. V was clipped by 6 bases and J by 2 bases; unmatched bases: 5. The V gene's germline CDR1 is WNHNN and CDR2 SYGVQD (reference sequence). The CDR3 covers 14 residues. DNA for the CDR3: TGCGCCAGCAGCCTTGACAGGGGGGCCTACGAGCAGTACTTC. The encoded protein is CASSLDRGAYEQYF.

Only a few counts were recorded for this clone. The chain recombines TRBV6-1 with TRBJ2-7; 8 bases line up with TRBD2. This CDR3 spans 15 amino acids. With 1 base clipped from V and 8 bases from J, the junction kept 10 bases outside the gene matches. Germline V CDR1 and CDR2: MNHNS, SASEGT. The CDR3 bases are TGTGCCAGCAGTGAAGGCGGGGGGAACCCTACCAAGCAGTACTTC. Translated, it gives CASSEGGGNPTKQYF.

V gene TRBV21-1 combines with J gene TRBJ2-5; the D call in the table, TRBD2, was not verified against the DNA. TRBV21-1 counts as a pseudogene. The CDR3 contains 16 residues. Here the CDR3 DNA reads TGTGCCAGCAGTCATGGGACTAGCGGGGAGAGGGAGACCCAGTACTTC. This encodes CASSHGTSGERETQYF.

The rearrangement links TRBV12-3 or TRBV12-4 to TRBJ1-2; D uncertain. Between the trimmed V and J ends, which lost 1 base and 7 bases, there was a span of 7 bases. The CDR3 consists of 12 residues. The CDR3 DNA reads TGTGCCAGCAGTTTAGGCGGGTCTGGCTACACCTTC. Translated, it gives CASSLGGSGYTF.

The chain combines TRBV19 with TRBJ1-2; TRBD1 aligns across 9 bases. Germline V CDR1 and CDR2: LNHDA, SQIVND (reference sequence). This CDR3 has 13 amino acids. The CDR3: CETGGPRGYGYTF. In DNA, the CDR3 is TGTGAAACAGGGGGCCCAAGGGGCTATGGCTACACCTTC.

The chain has TRBV27 and TRBJ1-1, with D perhaps matching TRBD1 (6 bases). The germline CDR1 and CDR2 sequences are MNHEY and SMNVEV (reference sequence). V gave up 4 bases and J gave up 1 base, with 10 bases separating them. CDR3 length: 14 residues. DNA of the CDR3: TGTGCCAGCAGTTACCTACAGGGGAACACTGAAGCTTTCTTT. The encoded protein is CASSYLQGNTEAFF.

This chain links TRBV28 with TRBJ2-4, with 10 nucleotides matching TRBD1. Germline loops: CDR1 MDHEN, CDR2 SYDVKM. The CDR3 length is 16 residues. The J segment lost 7 bases and the V segment lost 4 bases, leaving 10 bases of the junction unmatched. The CDR3 nucleotides read TGTGCCAGCAGTTCGTCCGGGGGACAGGGGTACAACATTCAGTACTTC. Protein sequence: CASSSSGGQGYNIQYF. Complete variable domain (other parts from reference TRBV28 and TRBJ2-4): DVKVTQSSRYLVKRTGEKVFLECVQDMDHENMFWYRQDPGLGLRLIYFSYDVKMKEKGDIPEGYSVSREKKERFSLILESASTNQTSMYLCASSSSGGQGYNIQYFGAGTRLSVL.

The chain uses TRBV11-2 and TRBJ1-1, with 7 bases that match TRBD1. V was pared by 5 bases and J by 0 bases, with 6 bases of the junction left unmatched. The germline V gene has CDR1 SGHAT and CDR2 FQNNGV. The CDR3 sequence is 15 residues long. The CDR3 DNA reads TGTGCCAGCAGCGGCCCGGGACAGCTGAACACTGAAGCTTTCTTT. It yields the protein CASSGPGQLNTEAFF. The full variable domain, its missing parts supplied by reference TRBV11-2 and TRBJ1-1, is EAGVAQSPRYKIIEKRQSVAFWCNPISGHATLYWYQQILGQGPKLLIQFQNNGVVDDSQLPKDRFSAERLKGVDSTLKIQPAKLEDSAVYLCASSGPGQLNTEAFFGQGTRLTVV.

This chain connects TRBV18 to TRBJ1-2; D remains ambiguous. The V and J ends lost 6 bases and 4 bases respectively, with 9 bases between them. The CDR3 runs 12 residues. Germline lookup yields CDR1 KGHSH and CDR2 LQKENI. The CDR3 is CASSLRGYGYTF. In nucleotides, the CDR3 is TGTGCCAGCTCCCTCCGGGGCTATGGCTACACCTTC.

This clone was seen only once. The rearrangement joins TRBV6-1 to TRBJ2-4, with 11 bases fitting TRBD1. After removal of 3 bases from V and 6 bases from J, the junction contained 1 base not matched to a gene. The CDR3 runs 14 residues. CDR1 is MNHNS and CDR2 is SASEGT in the germline V gene. CDR3 residues: CASSDGTGGNIQYF. The DNA of the CDR3 is TGTGCCAGCAGTGACGGGACAGGGGGAAACATTCAGTACTTC.

The CDR3 DNA reads TGTGCCAGCTCAACAACAGGGGATGGGCTTTTGGGCTACACCTTC. Amino acid sequence: CASSTTGDGLLGYTF. The chain couples TRBV18 to TRBJ1-2, with 7 nucleotides matching TRBD1. Per the germline V gene, CDR1 is KGHSH and CDR2 is LQKENI. Unmatched junction bases numbered 14, after V lost 5 bases and J lost 8 bases. This CDR3 spans 15 amino acids. Using reference TRBV18 and TRBJ1-2 for the parts outside the CDR3, the full variable domain is NAGVMQNPRHLVRRRGQEARLRCSPMKGHSHVYWYRQLPEEGLKFMVYLQKENIIDESGMPKERFSAEFPKEGPSILRIQQVVRGDSAAYFCASSTTGDGLLGYTFGSGTRLTVV.

The chain links TRBV5-4 to TRBJ2-7; 10 bases match TRBD2. The junction had 11 bases not matched to a gene; V was cut back by 5 bases and J by 0 bases. The CDR3 has 17 amino acids. The germline gives CDR1 SGHNT, CDR2 YYREEE (reference sequence). The CDR3 region is CASSPGGLAGASYEQYF. CDR3 sequence (DNA): TGTGCCAGCAGTCCTGGGGGGCTAGCGGGGGCCTCCTACGAGCAGTACTTC.

V is TRBV9 and J is TRBJ2-2; D not resolved. Trimming left V 2 bases short and J 6 bases short, with 2 bases between. CDR3 size: 11 residues. Germline lookup yields CDR1 SGDLS and CDR2 YYNGEE. CDR3 loop: CASSVAGELFF. The DNA of the CDR3 is TGTGCCAGCAGCGTCGCCGGGGAGCTGTTTTTT. Supplemented by reference TRBV9 and TRBJ2-2, the full variable domain reads DSGVTQTPKHLITATGQRVTLRCSPRSGDLSVYWYQQSLDQGLQFLIQYYNGEERAKGNILERFSAQQFPDLHSELNLSSLELGDSALYFCASSVAGELFFGEGSRLTVL.

The V call is TRBV11-2, the J call TRBJ1-6; perhaps TRBD1 as D (5 bases). The V gene lost 1 base and the J gene lost 6 bases, with 13 bases spanning the gap. Germline CDR1 SGHAT, CDR2 FQNNGV. The CDR3 length is 16 residues. CDR3 loop: CASSLGAGVGNSPLHF. CDR3 in DNA: TGTGCCAGCAGCTTAGGGGCGGGGGTCGGTAATTCACCCCTCCACTTT.

V usage is TRBV11-2 and J usage is TRBJ2-6, with TRBD1 identical over 12 bases. Germline V gives CDR1 SGHAT, CDR2 FQNNGV. This CDR3 contains 19 residues. The trim removed 4 bases at V and 4 bases at J, leaving 11 bases unmatched. CDR3 sequence (DNA): TGTGCCAGCAGCTCACCTTGGGGACAGGGGGCCGAAGGGGCCAACGTCCTGACTTTC. Its translation: CASSSPWGQGAEGANVLTF.

V and J are TRBV10-1 and TRBJ1-5; D unresolved. From germline, CDR1 is WNHNN and CDR2 SYGVQD (reference sequence). The CDR3 has 14 residues. The CDR3 loop is CSQRGIEGNQPQHF. CDR3 sequence (DNA): TGCTCTCAGCGCGGAATAGAAGGCAATCAGCCCCAGCATTTT.

The rearrangement links TRBV7-9 to TRBJ1-6; 7 bases fit TRBD1. J was trimmed by 7 bases and V by 2 bases; bases with no gene match: 5. The CDR3 has 15 amino acids. CDR1 SEHNR and CDR2 FQNEAQ come from the germline V gene (reference sequence). The CDR3 sequence is CASSLKGTANSPLHF. DNA of the CDR3: TGTGCCAGCAGCTTAAAGGGGACAGCCAATTCACCCCTCCACTTT.

This chain connects TRBV19 to TRBJ2-1, with no clear D. This CDR3 comprises 15 residues. Germline V gene lookup returns CDR1 LNHDA and CDR2 SQIVND (reference sequence). Trimming pared 5 bases from V and 0 bases from J, leaving 11 bases between. The CDR3 spells CASSFDRSSYNEQFF. Here the CDR3 DNA reads TGTGCCAGTAGTTTCGACCGGAGCTCCTACAATGAGCAGTTCTTC.

The gene calls are TRBV6-5 and TRBJ1-5; 12 bases line up with TRBD1. The CDR3 sequence is 15 residues long. The V gene's germline CDR1 is MNHEY and CDR2 SVGAGI. With 7 bases clipped from V and 7 bases from J, the junction kept 8 bases outside the gene matches. In DNA, the CDR3 is TGTGCCAGCACCTGGGACAGGGGGCGGGGGCAGCCCCAGCATTTT. Translating gives CASTWDRGRGQPQHF.

The chain combines TRBV9 with TRBJ1-4, with 8 positions matching TRBD1. V shed 3 bases, J shed 8 bases, and the junction held 9 bases outside the gene matches. This CDR3 has 15 residues. The V gene's germline CDR1 is SGDLS and CDR2 YYNGEE. In DNA, the CDR3 is TGTGCCAGCAGCGGAGGACAGGGAATAGGAGAAAAACTGTTTTTT. Amino acid sequence: CASSGGQGIGEKLFF. Complete variable domain (other parts from reference TRBV9 and TRBJ1-4): DSGVTQTPKHLITATGQRVTLRCSPRSGDLSVYWYQQSLDQGLQFLIQYYNGEERAKGNILERFSAQQFPDLHSELNLSSLELGDSALYFCASSGGQGIGEKLFFGSGTQLSVL.

This chain links TRBV6-5 with TRBJ1-1, with a possible D match to TRBD1 (6 bases). Deletions cut 8 bases from V and 3 bases from J, with 16 bases between. The CDR3 consists of 14 residues. Germline V gene data show CDR1 as MNHEY and CDR2 as SVGAGI. The CDR3 here is CASRSYAGDTEAFF. The CDR3 DNA is TGTGCCAGCCGTTCTTACGCAGGGGACACTGAAGCTTTCTTT.